Listed below are T cell receptor beta chains from one sample, sequenced in a study of persistence of HIV-infected CD4 T cells. No antigen has been assigned to these receptors. Here immunoSEQ multiplex PCR was the method, and the copy in TCRdb shows in-frame clones only, minus some. The data show 30,000 to 45,000 clones, with more than 70% seen just once and roughly 5.6% held by the top ten. The input for sequencing was cultured CD4+ T cells from PBMCs, taken from a patient who received antiretroviral therapy. These receptors all stem from an adult with HIV. The donor label of this sample is uncertain. CDR3s include the opening cysteine and the closing phenylalanine or tryptophan. Each record gives: D gene, J gene, clone size, V gene, CDR3 DNA, CDR3 protein. The D gene is left open where the match is weak. Clone size is stated in some rows and not others, as once, few, many or a class when expanded.

>TRBD2|TRBJ2-3|medium-sized|TRBV7-9
TGTGCCAGCAGCTTAGTTCGCCGAGCTAGCGGGGGGTTGGATACGCAGTATTTT
CASSLVRRASGGLDTQYF
>-|TRBJ1-6|-|TRBV29-1
TGCAGCGTCACCCTGGGACGGAGCTCAAATTCACCCCTCCACTTT
CSVTLGRSSNSPLHF
>TRBD1|TRBJ1-1|few|TRBV10-3
TGTGCCATCCGACAGGGTCCAAACACTGAAGCTTTCTTT
CAIRQGPNTEAFF
>-|TRBJ1-4|-|TRBV28
TGTGCCAGCAGTTCATATAACAGGGAGGTCGAGCTGTTTTTT
CASSSYNREVELFF
>-|TRBJ2-4|-|TRBV5-1
TGCGCCAGCAGCTTGGCCGGGGCCCCTGGGGGAAACATTCAGTACTTC
CASSLAGAPGGNIQYF
>-|TRBJ1-1|-|TRBV15
TGTGCCACCAGCAGCCAGAGGAACACTGAAGCTTTCTTT
CATSSQRNTEAFF
>TRBD1|TRBJ2-7|-|TRBV28
TGTGCCAGCAGTACCCGGGACAGGGGGGATTACGAGCAGTACTTC
CASSTRDRGDYEQYF
>TRBD2|TRBJ2-2|few|TRBV2
TGTGCCAGCAGCCTCGGGGGGACGTACACCGGGGAGCTGTTTTTT
CASSLGGTYTGELFF
>TRBD2|TRBJ2-4|-|TRBV28
TGTGCCAGCAGTTCCGCGACTAGCGGGGCTTGGGCCAAAAACATTCAGTACTTC
CASSSATSGAWAKNIQYF
>TRBD2|TRBJ2-3|-|TRBV14
TGTGCCAGCAGCCTCAGGGGGGCTAGCGGGGGCCAAGATACGCAGTATTTT
CASSLRGASGGQDTQYF
>-|TRBJ2-5|-|TRBV6-4
TGTGCCAGCAGTTTACAAGAGACCCAGTACTTC
CASSLQETQYF
>-|TRBJ1-2|-|TRBV6-5
TGTGCCAGCAGGACTTATGGTGGCTACACCTTC
CASRTYGGYTF
>TRBD1|TRBJ2-1|-|TRBV20-1
TGCAGTGCTAGTAGGGATACCGGGACAGGGGGGTTCTTC
CSASRDTGTGGFF
>-|TRBJ2-3|-|TRBV7-7
TGTGCCAGCAGCTTAGGTCGGGGGCGCACAGGGACAGATACGCAGTATTTT
CASSLGRGRTGTDTQYF
>-|TRBJ2-7|-|TRBV19
TGTGCCAGTAGCAAAGGGGTAGACTTCTACGAGCAGTACTTC
CASSKGVDFYEQYF
>-|TRBJ2-1|once|TRBV21-1
TGTGCCAGCAGCACAGGACAGATCTACAATGAGCAGTTCTTC
CASSTGQIYNEQFF
>-|TRBJ2-7|-|TRBV5-4
TGTGCCAGCAGCCCCCACGGGGGAAACTACGAGCAGTACTTC
CASSPHGGNYEQYF
>TRBD2|TRBJ2-3|-|TRBV28
TGTGCCAGCAGTTTAGAAGCGGGGGAGTCGGATACGCAGTATTTT
CASSLEAGESDTQYF
>-|TRBJ1-4|-|TRBV24-1
TGTGCCACCAGTGATAAGGTGTCTGAGGTCGATACGTGGGAAAAACTGTTTTTT
CATSDKVSEVDTWEKLFF
>-|TRBJ1-1|-|TRBV6-1
TGTGCCAGCAGTGAAGGGAACATGGGACACACTGAAGCTTTCTTT
CASSEGNMGHTEAFF
>-|TRBJ1-1|-|TRBV19
TGTGCCACCACCGACGGCGCAATGAACACTGAAGCTTTCTTT
CATTDGAMNTEAFF
>-|TRBJ2-6|-|TRBV3-1/TRBV3-2
TGTGCCAGCAGCACCACGGGTGCTGGGGCCAACGTCCTGACTTTC
CASSTTGAGANVLTF
>-|TRBJ2-1|-|TRBV20-1
TGCAGTGCTAGGGGGCACAATGAGCAGTTCTTC
CSARGHNEQFF
>-|TRBJ1-6|-|TRBV2
TGTGCCAGCAGTGGGGTTGGGCAGGGAGGCTCACCCCTCCACTTT
CASSGVGQGGSPLHF
>TRBD1|TRBJ1-4|-|TRBV5-5
TGTGCCAGCAGCTTGGGGACAGGGTCCGAAAAACTGTTTTTT
CASSLGTGSEKLFF
>-|TRBJ2-7|-|TRBV6-2/TRBV6-3
TGTGCCAGCAGTTACTCGCCGGGGGCCTACGAGCAGTACTTC
CASSYSPGAYEQYF
>-|TRBJ1-6|-|TRBV6-5
TGTGCCAGCAGTTACGATGGGGATACCTATAATTCACCCCTCCACTTT
CASSYDGDTYNSPLHF
>-|TRBJ2-1|-|TRBV10-3
TGTGCCATCAGTGACATGGGGGCCAATGAGCAGTTCTTC
CAISDMGANEQFF
>-|TRBJ1-5|-|TRBV6-4
TGTGCCAGCAGGATCAGGGCGGTGAGTAGCAATCAGCCCCAGCATTTT
CASRIRAVSSNQPQHF
>-|TRBJ2-4|-|TRBV28
TGTGCCAGCAGTTTGTTGGGGACGGCAAACATTCAGTACTTC
CASSLLGTANIQYF
>TRBD1|TRBJ1-5|-|TRBV19
TGTGCCAGTAGTCCAGCTACCGGGACAGGGAGTAATCCCCAGCATTTT
CASSPATGTGSNPQHF
>-|TRBJ1-4|-|TRBV5-1
TGCGCCAGCAGCTTGGTTGGGGAAGTCCCTGAAAAACTGTTTTTT
CASSLVGEVPEKLFF
>TRBD1|TRBJ2-1|-|TRBV29-1
TGCAGCGTTGGCGACAGGGGGACTATTTTCTTC
CSVGDRGTIFF
>-|TRBJ1-1|-|TRBV28
TGTGCCAGCAGGACCCCTGGAGGGGTCACTGAAGCTTTCTTT
CASRTPGGVTEAFF
>-|TRBJ2-1|-|TRBV5-1
TGCGCCAGCAGCAACCCTTCAGACAGGAATGAGCAGTTCTTC
CASSNPSDRNEQFF